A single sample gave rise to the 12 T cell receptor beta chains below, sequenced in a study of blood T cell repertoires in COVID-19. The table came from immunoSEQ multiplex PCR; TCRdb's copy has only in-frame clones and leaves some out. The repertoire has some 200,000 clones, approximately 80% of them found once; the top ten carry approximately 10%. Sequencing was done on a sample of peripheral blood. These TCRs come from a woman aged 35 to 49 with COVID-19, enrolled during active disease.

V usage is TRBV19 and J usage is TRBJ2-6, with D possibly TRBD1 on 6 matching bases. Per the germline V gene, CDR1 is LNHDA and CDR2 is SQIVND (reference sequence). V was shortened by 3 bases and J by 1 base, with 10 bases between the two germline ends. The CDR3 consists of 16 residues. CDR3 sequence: CASSIRQASGANVLTF. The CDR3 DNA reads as TGTGCCAGTAGTATCCGACAGGCTTCTGGGGCCAACGTCCTGACTTTC.

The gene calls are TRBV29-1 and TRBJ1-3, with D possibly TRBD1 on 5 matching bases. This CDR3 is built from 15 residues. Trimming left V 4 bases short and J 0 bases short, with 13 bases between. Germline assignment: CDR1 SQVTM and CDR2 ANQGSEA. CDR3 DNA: TGCAGCGTTGGACTTCTCAGGGACTCTGGAAACACCATATATTTT. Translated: CSVGLLRDSGNTIYF.

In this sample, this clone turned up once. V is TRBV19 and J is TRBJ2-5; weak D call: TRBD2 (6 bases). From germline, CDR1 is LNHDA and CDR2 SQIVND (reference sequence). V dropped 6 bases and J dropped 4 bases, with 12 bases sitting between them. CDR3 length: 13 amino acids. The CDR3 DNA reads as TGTGCCAGTAGCTACGTGGGGGGAGAGACCCAGTACTTC. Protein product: CASSYVGGETQYF.

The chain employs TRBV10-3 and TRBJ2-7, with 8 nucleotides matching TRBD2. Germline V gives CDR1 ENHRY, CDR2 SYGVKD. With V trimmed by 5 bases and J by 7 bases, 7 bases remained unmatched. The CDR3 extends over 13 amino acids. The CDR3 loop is CAISQTGGGEQYV. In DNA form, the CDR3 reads TGTGCCATCAGTCAGACAGGCGGGGGGGAGCAGTACGTC.

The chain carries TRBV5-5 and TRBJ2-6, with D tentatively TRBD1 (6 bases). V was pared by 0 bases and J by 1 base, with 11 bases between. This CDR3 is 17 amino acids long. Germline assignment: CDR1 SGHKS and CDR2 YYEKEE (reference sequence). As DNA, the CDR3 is TGTGCCAGCAGCTTGGCCAATCAGGGGTCTGGGGCCAACGTCCTGACTTTC. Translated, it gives CASSLANQGSGANVLTF.

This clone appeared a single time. The CDR3 spells CASTQRGLVEAFF. The CDR3 DNA is TGTGCCAGTACCCAGAGAGGTTTGGTTGAAGCTTTCTTT. The chain links TRBV19 to TRBJ1-1, with D unclear. Looked up from germline, CDR1 is LNHDA and CDR2 is SQIVND (reference sequence). Trimming cost V 7 bases and J 7 bases, with 16 bases left between them. The CDR3 covers 13 residues.

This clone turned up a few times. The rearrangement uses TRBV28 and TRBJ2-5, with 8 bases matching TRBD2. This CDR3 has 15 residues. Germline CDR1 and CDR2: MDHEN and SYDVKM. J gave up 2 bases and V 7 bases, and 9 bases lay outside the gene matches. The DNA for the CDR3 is TGTGCCAGCAAGGGGTGGGCTAGCGGGCAAGAGACCCAGTACTTC. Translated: CASKGWASGQETQYF. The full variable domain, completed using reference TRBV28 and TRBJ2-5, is DVKVTQSSRYLVKRTGEKVFLECVQDMDHENMFWYRQDPGLGLRLIYFSYDVKMKEKGDIPEGYSVSREKKERFSLILESASTNQTSMYLCASKGWASGQETQYFGPGTRLLVL.

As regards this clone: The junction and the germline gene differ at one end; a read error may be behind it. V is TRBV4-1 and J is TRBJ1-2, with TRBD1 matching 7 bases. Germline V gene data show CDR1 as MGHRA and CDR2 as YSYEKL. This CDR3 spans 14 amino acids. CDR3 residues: CASSQTPGQWGSTF. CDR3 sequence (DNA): TGCGCCAGCAGCCAGACCCCGGGACAGTGGGGCTCCACCTTC.

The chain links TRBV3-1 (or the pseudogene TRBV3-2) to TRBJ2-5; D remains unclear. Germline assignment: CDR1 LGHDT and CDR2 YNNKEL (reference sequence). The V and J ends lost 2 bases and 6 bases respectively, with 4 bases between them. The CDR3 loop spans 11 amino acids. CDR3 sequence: CASSQLQTQYF. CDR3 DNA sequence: TGTGCCAGCAGCCAACTCCAGACCCAGTACTTC.

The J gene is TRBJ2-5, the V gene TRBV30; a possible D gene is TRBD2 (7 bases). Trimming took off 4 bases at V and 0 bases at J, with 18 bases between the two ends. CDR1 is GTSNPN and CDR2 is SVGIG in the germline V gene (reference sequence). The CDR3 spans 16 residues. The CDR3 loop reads CAWKQGLAVYQETQYF. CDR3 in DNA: TGTGCCTGGAAACAGGGTCTAGCGGTATACCAAGAGACCCAGTACTTC.

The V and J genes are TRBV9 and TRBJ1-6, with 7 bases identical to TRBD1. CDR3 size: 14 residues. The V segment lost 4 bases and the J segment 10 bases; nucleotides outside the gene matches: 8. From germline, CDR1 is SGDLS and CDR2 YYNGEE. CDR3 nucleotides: TGTGCCAGCAGCTCTAGTCAGGGGGTCTCACCCCTCCACTTT. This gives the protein CASSSSQGVSPLHF.

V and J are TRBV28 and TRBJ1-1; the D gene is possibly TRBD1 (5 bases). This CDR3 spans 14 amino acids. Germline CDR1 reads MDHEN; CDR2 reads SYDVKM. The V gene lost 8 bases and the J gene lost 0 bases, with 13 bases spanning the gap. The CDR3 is CASGAGPLNTEAFF. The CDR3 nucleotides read TGTGCCAGCGGGGCAGGTCCTTTGAACACTGAAGCTTTCTTT.